This entry lists 32 T cell receptor beta chains sequenced from one sample in a study of Graves' ophthalmopathy and Graves' hyperthyroidism. RNA transcripts served as template for amplifying TCR beta CDR3 sequences. In the first round, RT-PCR was carried out with HTBI primers, and a multiplex PCR formed the second round. TCRdb used MiXCR to reprocess the multiplex PCR reads, holding one entry per CDR3 protein. Of 740,000 or so distinct CDR3 sequences in the sample, 35% to 50% were seen once. The sequencing sample was made of peripheral blood. These TCRs come from an adult man with Graves' ophthalmopathy.

Comment on this clonotype: Just one base apart from a much larger clone, this may be a read error. The J gene is TRBJ2-5, the V gene TRBV10-3; D may match TRBD1 or TRBD2 (5 bases each). Germline V lookup: CDR1 ENHRY, CDR2 SYGVKD. This CDR3 is built from 17 residues. CDR3 in DNA: TGTGCCATCGGTGAGTCCCCCACCGGGACCAATCAAGAGACCCAGTACTTC. Its translation is CAIGESPTGTNQETQYF.

The V and J genes are TRBV10-3 and TRBJ2-5, with 8 bases aligning to TRBD1. Per the germline V gene, CDR1 is ENHRY and CDR2 is SYGVKD. V was pared by 6 bases and J by 1 base, with 1 base of the junction left unmatched. CDR3 size: 13 residues. Here the CDR3 reads CAIRDRVQETQYF. DNA for the CDR3: TGTGCCATCAGGGACAGGGTCCAAGAGACCCAGTACTTC.

At least ten counts were recorded for this clonotype. V is TRBV2 and J is TRBJ2-7; TRBD1 is a possible D gene (5 bases). The V end lost 4 bases, the J end lost 5 bases, and 12 bases lay between the germline ends. Germline values: CDR1 SNHLY, CDR2 FYNNEI. The CDR3 has 13 residues. The CDR3 bases are TGTGCCAGCAGTGTAGGGGCTCGCGACGAGCAGTACTTC. Protein sequence: CASSVGARDEQYF. The whole variable domain, filled in from reference TRBV2 and TRBJ2-7, reads EPEVTQTPSHQVTQMGQEVILRCVPISNHLYFYWYRQILGQKVEFLVSFYNNEISEKSEIFDDQFSVERPDGSNFTLKIRSTKLEDSAMYFCASSVGARDEQYFGPGTRLTVT.

There are a few counts of this clonotype. The chain uses TRBV12-3 or TRBV12-4 and TRBJ2-7; no firm D call. V shed 3 bases and J shed 5 bases, with 8 bases lying between them. The CDR3 consists of 12 residues. The CDR3 bases are TGTGCCAGCAGTTTGAAGGGTAACGAGCAGTACTTC. Translation gives CASSLKGNEQYF.

V and J are TRBV5-4 and TRBJ2-7; D is unclear. Trimming took 0 bases from V and 1 from J, leaving 8 bases between them. The CDR3 is 14 amino acids. Germline V gene lookup returns CDR1 SGHNT and CDR2 YYREEE (reference sequence). CDR3 amino acids: CASSLGWASYEQYF. The CDR3 coding sequence is TGTGCCAGCAGCTTGGGATGGGCTTCCTACGAGCAGTACTTC.

The chain couples TRBV7-9 to TRBJ1-4; D is unresolved. The CDR3 runs to 14 residues. From germline, CDR1 is SEHNR and CDR2 FQNEAQ (reference sequence). Deletions cut 4 bases from V and 5 bases from J, with 11 bases between. This CDR3 reads CASSSRWSNEKLFF. The CDR3 DNA reads TGTGCCAGCAGCTCCCGTTGGAGCAATGAAAAACTGTTTTTT.

The chain has TRBV9 and TRBJ1-6; D not certain. Trimming left V 4 bases short and J 10 bases short, with 21 bases between. This CDR3 has 16 amino acids. Germline CDR1 and CDR2: SGDLS and YYNGEE. DNA of the CDR3: TGTGCCAGCAGCCACGCTAAGATCTCCGCTGGCTCACCCCTCCACTTT. Its protein is CASSHAKISAGSPLHF.

V gene TRBV30 combines with J gene TRBJ2-7; D remains unclear. The CDR3 sequence is 13 residues long. V was clipped by 3 bases and J by 2 bases, with 11 bases between them. Germline V gives CDR1 GTSNPN, CDR2 SVGIG (reference sequence). CDR3 sequence (DNA): TGTGCCTGGAGCGTGACTGGACCCTACGAGCAGTACTTC. This encodes CAWSVTGPYEQYF.

Concerning this clonotype: A junction end diverges from the germline sequence, so it may reflect a read error. The chain combines TRBV19 with TRBJ1-5; 8 nucleotides agree with TRBD1. The CDR3 extends over 14 amino acids. CDR1 LNHDA and CDR2 SQIVND come from the germline V gene (reference sequence). The CDR3 sequence is CAGSYGQGNQPQLF. For the CDR3, the DNA is TGTGCCGGTAGTTACGGACAGGGAAATCAGCCCCAGCTTTTT.

In the case of this clonotype: Relative to the germline gene, one junction end is altered; a read error may explain this. The CDR3 bases are TGCAGTGCCCCGAGGGGGTTCCACGAGCAGTGCTTC. Its protein product is CSAPRGFHEQCF. The chain links TRBV20-1 to TRBJ2-7; D is possibly TRBD1 (6 bases). This CDR3 contains 12 residues. Germline V gives CDR1 DFQATT, CDR2 SNEGSKA (reference sequence).

This clonotype was observed once. A junction boundary mismatches the germline segment, possibly from a read error. The CDR3 region has the DNA TGTGCCAGCAGTCAAGGTCACAGCTCCTACGAGCAGTACTTC. Its translation is CASSQGHSSYEQYF. The chain joins TRBV10-3 to TRBJ2-7; D remains ambiguous. Looked up from germline, CDR1 is ENHRY and CDR2 is SYGVKD. The CDR3 extends over 14 amino acids.

This chain joins TRBV11-1 and TRBJ2-7; D is perhaps TRBD2 (6 bases). Trimming left V 2 bases short and J 7 bases short, with 18 bases between. Germline-derived CDR1 and CDR2 are SGHAT and FQDESV (reference sequence). The CDR3 extends over 15 amino acids. The CDR3 DNA reads TGTGCCAGCAGCTTACTAGCGCCCCCTGACAATGAGCAGTACTTC. Its protein is CASSLLAPPDNEQYF.

This chain joins TRBV7-3 and TRBJ2-5; the D is unclear. Trimming took off 5 bases at V and 7 bases at J, with 11 bases between the two ends. The CDR3 covers 12 residues. From germline, CDR1 is SGHTA and CDR2 FQGTGA. In DNA form, the CDR3 reads TGTGCCAGCAGCCCGGACCTTCTGACCCAGTACTTC. This codes for CASSPDLLTQYF.

The rearrangement joins TRBV7-8 to TRBJ1-2, with a tentative D call TRBD1 (6 bases). The germline V gene encodes CDR1 SGHVS and CDR2 FQNEAQ. This CDR3 spans 13 amino acids. Trimming took off 4 bases at V and 3 bases at J, with 9 bases between the two ends. The CDR3 DNA follows: TGTGCCAGCAGCTGGGGACACTACTATGGCTACACCTTC. The encoded protein is CASSWGHYYGYTF. Filled out from reference TRBV7-8 and TRBJ1-2, the complete variable domain reads GAGVSQSPRYKVAKRGQDVALRCDPISGHVSLFWYQQALGQGPEFLTYFQNEAQLDKSGLPSDRFFAERPEGSVSTLKIQRTQQEDSAVYLCASSWGHYYGYTFGSGTRLTVV.

This clonotype was observed at least ten times. The gene calls are TRBV10-3 and TRBJ1-6, with 9 bases matching TRBD1. The CDR3 covers 15 residues. V shed 1 base and J 10 bases; nucleotides not matched to a gene: 5. Germline assignment: CDR1 ENHRY and CDR2 SYGVKD. CDR3 nucleotide sequence: TGTGCCATCAGTGAGTGGAGCGGACAGGGGTCACCCCTCCACTTT. As protein: CAISEWSGQGSPLHF.

With regard to this clonotype: A much larger clone is a single base away; this may be a read error. The chain uses TRBV29-1 and TRBJ2-5; no firm D call. There are 13 residues in the CDR3. Germline loops: CDR1 SQVTM, CDR2 ANQGSEA. This chain's CDR3 is CSAMYRSKETQYF. The CDR3 coding sequence is TGCAGCGCCATGTATAGATCAAAAGAGACCCAATACTTC.

Comment on this clonotype: This may be a read error, as it is one base from a much larger clone. The V and J genes are TRBV4-3 and TRBJ2-6; D remains unclear. There are 16 residues in the CDR3. The germline gives CDR1 LGHNA, CDR2 YSLEER. CDR3 protein: CASSQGVDSEANVLTF. The CDR3 DNA is TGCGCCAGCAGCCAAGGAGTTGACTCTGAGGCCAACGTCCTGACTTTC.

This clonotype was observed a single time. J is TRBJ2-7 and V is TRBV7-2; 10 bases align to TRBD2. The germline CDR1 and CDR2 sequences are SGHTA and FQGNSA. V gave up 8 bases and J gave up 2 bases; unmatched junction bases: 12. The CDR3 is made up of 16 amino acids. CDR3 in amino acids: CASGRHGLAVTYEQYF. The DNA for the CDR3 is TGTGCCAGCGGTAGACACGGACTAGCGGTGACCTACGAGCAGTACTTC.

There are a few counts of this clonotype. The chain links TRBV7-9 to TRBJ2-3, with 8 bases identical to TRBD1. The ends lost 4 bases at V and 0 bases at J; junction bases unmatched: 6. This CDR3 is built from 16 residues. Germline V lookup: CDR1 SEHNR, CDR2 FQNEAQ (reference sequence). CDR3 DNA sequence: TGTGCCAGCAGCTCCCGGACAGGGCTGAGCACAGATACGCAGTATTTT. This gives the protein CASSSRTGLSTDTQYF.

This clonotype appeared many times. CDR3 nucleotides: TGCAGCGCCGGGACAGGGAGGGATCAGCCCCAGCATTTT. Its protein product is CSAGTGRDQPQHF. V is TRBV29-1 and J is TRBJ1-5; 9 nucleotides agree with TRBD1. V lost 7 bases and J lost 5; bases outside the gene matches: 6. This CDR3 is 13 amino acids long. Germline CDR1 and CDR2: SQVTM and ANQGSEA.

The chain carries TRBV14 and TRBJ1-4; no clear D gene. From germline, CDR1 is SGHDN and CDR2 FVKESK. The CDR3 sequence is 16 residues long. V shed 1 base and J shed 1 base, with 10 bases lying between them. The CDR3 nucleotides are TGTGCCAGCAGCCAAGGTAGTTCTAGAACTAATGAAAAACTGTTTTTT. It specifies CASSQGSSRTNEKLFF.

There are a few counts of this clonotype. CDR3 amino acids: CASSSRDGYEQYF. DNA for the CDR3: TGTGCCAGCAGCTCAAGGGACGGCTACGAGCAGTACTTC. V gene TRBV4-2 combines with J gene TRBJ2-7; D is perhaps TRBD1 or TRBD2 (5 bases each). The CDR3 has 13 residues. Germline lookup yields CDR1 LGHNA and CDR2 YNFKEQ. V lost 5 bases and J 3 bases, leaving 11 bases between the germline ends.

To note about this clonotype: Just one base apart from a much larger clone, this may be a read error. This chain uses TRBV2 with TRBJ2-2, with TRBD2 matching 7 bases. CDR3 length: 16 amino acids. Germline CDR1 is SNHLY and CDR2 is FYNNEI. CDR3 amino acids: CASSELRRGYTGEQFF. CDR3 coding DNA: TGTGCCAGCAGTGAACTGCGGCGGGGGTACACCGGGGAGCAGTTTTTT.

As concerns this clonotype: As the CDR3 is not closed by the conserved phenylalanine or tryptophan, this likely results from a read error. V and J are TRBV4-1 and TRBJ1-4; D gene unclear. The CDR3 sequence is 18 residues long. Germline assignment: CDR1 MGHRA and CDR2 YSYEKL. The V end was cut by 1 base, the J end by 0 bases, with 15 bases between. CDR3 sequence reads: CASSQVINPSATNEKLFS. The CDR3 DNA follows: TGCGCCAGCAGCCAAGTTATCAACCCCAGTGCAACTAATGAAAAACTGTTTTCT.

Many counts were recorded for this clonotype. The rearrangement links TRBV20-1 to TRBJ2-5; D remains unclear. Germline V gene sequence: CDR1 DFQATT, CDR2 SNEGSKA (reference sequence). The V end lost 6 bases, the J end lost 4 bases, and 18 bases lay between the germline ends. This CDR3 has 14 residues. In nucleotides, the CDR3 is TGCAGTGCCATGAGACCAAGCGAGGCAGAGACCCAGTACTTC. It translates to CSAMRPSEAETQYF.

The V gene is TRBV10-1, the J gene TRBJ2-3; 7 bases line up with TRBD2. The germline V gene has CDR1 WNHNN and CDR2 SYGVQD (reference sequence). This CDR3 region has 16 residues. With V trimmed by 1 base and J by 5 bases, 9 bases remained unmatched. The CDR3 is CASSEYSGKVQDTQYF. The CDR3 DNA follows: TGCGCCAGCAGTGAGTACAGCGGGAAAGTTCAAGATACGCAGTATTTT.

This chain connects TRBV5-6 to TRBJ1-1; D gene ambiguous. V lost 10 bases and J lost 2, with 18 bases in between. The CDR3 runs 14 residues. Germline V lookup: CDR1 SGHDT, CDR2 YYEEEE. The chain's CDR3 is CAWSVTTANTEAFF. CDR3 DNA: TGTGCCTGGAGTGTAACAACAGCTAACACTGAAGCTTTCTTT.

As for this clonotype: A much larger clonotype is one base distant, so this may be a read error. This rearrangement joins TRBV7-9 to TRBJ1-1, with no clear D. Trimming took 5 bases from V and 0 from J, leaving 13 bases between them. The germline V gene has CDR1 SEHNR and CDR2 FQNEAQ (reference sequence). The CDR3 covers 15 residues. This CDR3 is CASSPSRAVNTEAFF. CDR3 bases: TGTGCCAGCAGCCCAAGTAGAGCGGTGAACACTGAAGCTTTCTTT.

This clonotype was seen repeatedly, ten times or more. The chain has TRBV10-3 and TRBJ2-7, with TRBD1 matching over 8 bases. The germline V gene has CDR1 ENHRY and CDR2 SYGVKD. Trimming at V came to 6 bases and at J to 3 bases, leaving 4 bases not matched to a gene. CDR3 length equals 13 residues. CDR3 DNA: TGTGCCATCAGGCGGGACAGGCACTACGAGCAGTACTTC. As protein: CAIRRDRHYEQYF.

This clonotype showed up just a few times. Being one base from a much bigger clone, this may be a read error. This chain joins TRBV24-1 and TRBJ1-2, with D possibly being TRBD1 (5 bases). This CDR3 has 14 amino acids. Per the germline V gene, CDR1 is KGHDR and CDR2 is SFDVKD. Trimming took 5 bases from V and 2 from J, leaving 11 bases between them. The CDR3 sequence: CATSGHDSNYGYTF. The DNA of the CDR3 is TGTGCCACCAGTGGCCATGACAGCAACTATGGCTACACCTTC.

V is TRBV9 and J is TRBJ2-5, with D possibly matching TRBD1 (6 bases). V was pared by 6 bases and J by 2 bases, with 14 bases between. From germline, CDR1 is SGDLS and CDR2 YYNGEE. The CDR3 covers 14 residues. The CDR3 region is CASKAGAVQETQYF. CDR3 DNA sequence: TGTGCCAGCAAGGCAGGGGCTGTACAAGAGACCCAGTACTTC.

Turning to this clonotype: A much larger clone sits a single nucleotide away, making a read error possible. The chain recombines TRBV20-1 with TRBJ1-1; TRBD1 is a possible D gene (6 bases). This CDR3 has 14 amino acids. In germline, CDR1 is DFQATT, CDR2 SNEGSKA (reference sequence). CDR3 residues: CNASFAGANTEAFF. The CDR3, as DNA: TGCAATGCTAGCTTTGCGGGGGCAAACACTGAAGCTTTCTTT.